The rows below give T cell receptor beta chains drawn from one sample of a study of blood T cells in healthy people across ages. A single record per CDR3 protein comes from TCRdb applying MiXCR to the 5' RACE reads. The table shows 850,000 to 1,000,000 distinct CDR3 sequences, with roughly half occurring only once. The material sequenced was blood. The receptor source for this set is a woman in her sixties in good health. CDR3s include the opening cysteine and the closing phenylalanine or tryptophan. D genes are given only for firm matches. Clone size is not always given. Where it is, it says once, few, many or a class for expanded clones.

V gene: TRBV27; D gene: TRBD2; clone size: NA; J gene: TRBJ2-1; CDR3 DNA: TGTGCCAGCAGCTTAACTAGCGGGGGGGAGCAGTTCTTC; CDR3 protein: CASSLTSGGEQFF
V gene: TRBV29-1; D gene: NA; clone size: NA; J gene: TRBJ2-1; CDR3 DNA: TGCAGTTCCTCCAGGGACGGCTCCTACAATGAGCAGTTCTTC; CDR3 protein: CSSSRDGSYNEQFF
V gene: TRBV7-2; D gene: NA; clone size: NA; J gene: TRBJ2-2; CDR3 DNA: TGTGCCAGTAGCTTAGCTGTTACGGATACCGGGGAGCTGTTTTTT; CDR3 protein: CASSLAVTDTGELFF
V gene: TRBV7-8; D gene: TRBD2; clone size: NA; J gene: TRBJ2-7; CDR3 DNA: TGTGCCAGCAGCTTAGGTGTGGCTAGCGGCCCCTACGGCGAGCAGTACTTC; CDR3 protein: CASSLGVASGPYGEQYF
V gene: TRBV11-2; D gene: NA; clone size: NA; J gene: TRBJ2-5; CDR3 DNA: TGTGCCAGCAGCTTAGAGTGGGGACCCCGGGAGACCCAGTACTTC; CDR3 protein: CASSLEWGPRETQYF
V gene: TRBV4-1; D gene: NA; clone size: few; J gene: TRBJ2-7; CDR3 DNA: TGCGCCAGCAGCCAAGAAGACGGAACCTACGAGCAGTACTTC; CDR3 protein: CASSQEDGTYEQYF
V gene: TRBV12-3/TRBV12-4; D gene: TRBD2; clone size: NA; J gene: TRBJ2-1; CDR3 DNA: TGTGCCAGCACCCCCCCCGGACTAGCGGGAGAGAAGCAGTTCTTC; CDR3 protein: CASTPPGLAGEKQFF
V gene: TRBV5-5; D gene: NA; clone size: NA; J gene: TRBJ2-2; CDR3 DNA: TGTGCCAGCAGTTTGGCAGGGGAGACCGGGGAGCTGTTTTTT; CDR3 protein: CASSLAGETGELFF
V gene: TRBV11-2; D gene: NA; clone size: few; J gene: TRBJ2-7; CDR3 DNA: TGTGCCAGCATCCCATACGGGGGTACCTACGAGCAGTACTTC; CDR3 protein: CASIPYGGTYEQYF
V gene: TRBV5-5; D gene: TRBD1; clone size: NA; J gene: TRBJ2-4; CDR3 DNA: TGTGCCAGCAGCCACCCCGGGACAGGGGATAGAGAGCAGTACTTC; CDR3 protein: CASSHPGTGDREQYF
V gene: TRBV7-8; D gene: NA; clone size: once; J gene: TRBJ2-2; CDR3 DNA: TGTGCCAGCAGCATTTCCGGGACGAACACCGGGGAGCTGTTTTTT; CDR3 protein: CASSISGTNTGELFF
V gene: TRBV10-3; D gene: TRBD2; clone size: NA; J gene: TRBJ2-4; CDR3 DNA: TGTGCCATCAGTGAGTCCTTAAGCGCGGGACTACCCTGGGAGCAGTACTTC; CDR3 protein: CAISESLSAGLPWEQYF
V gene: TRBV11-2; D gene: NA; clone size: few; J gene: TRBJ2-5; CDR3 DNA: TGTGCCAGCAGCTCCCGGGGGGCGGGAGTGCAAGAGACCCAGTACTTC; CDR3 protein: CASSSRGAGVQETQYF
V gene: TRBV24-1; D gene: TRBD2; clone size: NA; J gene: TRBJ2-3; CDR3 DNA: TGTGCCACCAGTGATTATAGCGGGGGACGCACAGATACGCAGTATTTT; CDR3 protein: CATSDYSGGRTDTQYF
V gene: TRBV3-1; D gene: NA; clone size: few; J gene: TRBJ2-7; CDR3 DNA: TGTGCCAGCAGCCAAGGTCCGGGGAGGTCCTACGAGCAGTACTTC; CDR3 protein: CASSQGPGRSYEQYF
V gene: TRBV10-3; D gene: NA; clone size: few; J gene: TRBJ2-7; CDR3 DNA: TGTGCCATCAGTGAGTCCGGGGCCGGTCCCTACGAGCAGTACTTC; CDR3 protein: CAISESGAGPYEQYF
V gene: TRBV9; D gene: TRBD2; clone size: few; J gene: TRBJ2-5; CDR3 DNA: TGTGCCAGCAGCGTGGGGACTAGCATCGATGGAGAGACCCAGTACTTC; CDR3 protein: CASSVGTSIDGETQYF
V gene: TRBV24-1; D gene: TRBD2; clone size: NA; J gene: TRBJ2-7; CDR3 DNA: TGTGCCACCAGTGCGCCTAGCGGGAGCGGTTCCTACGAGCAGTACTTC; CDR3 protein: CATSAPSGSGSYEQYF
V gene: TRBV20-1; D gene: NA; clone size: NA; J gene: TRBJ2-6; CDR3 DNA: TGCAGTGCGAGCCGGGGAGCCTCTGGGGCCAACGTCCTGACTTTC; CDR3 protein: CSASRGASGANVLTF
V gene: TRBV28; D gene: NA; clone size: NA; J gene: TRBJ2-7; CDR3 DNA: TGTGCCAGCAGGACCCGTCCAAGCCGGGACGAGCAGTACTTC; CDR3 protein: CASRTRPSRDEQYF
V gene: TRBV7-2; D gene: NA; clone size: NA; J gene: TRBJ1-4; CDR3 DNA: TGTGCCAGCAGGGGCGTGGGGCGACATGAAAAACTGTTTTTT; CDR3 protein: CASRGVGRHEKLFF
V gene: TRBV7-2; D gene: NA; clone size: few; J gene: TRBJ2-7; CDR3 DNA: TGTGCCAGCAGCTTCCGGCGGGTAGAAAGCGAGCAGTACTTC; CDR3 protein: CASSFRRVESEQYF
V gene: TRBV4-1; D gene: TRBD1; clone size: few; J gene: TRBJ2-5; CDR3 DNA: TGCGCCAGCGGAGGACAGGTCGGGGAGACCCAGTACTTC; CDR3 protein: CASGGQVGETQYF
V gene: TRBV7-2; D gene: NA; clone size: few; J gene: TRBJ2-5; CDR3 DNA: TGTGCCAGCAGCTTAGCTCTAGCCACCCCCCCGGAGACCCAGTACTTC; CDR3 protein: CASSLALATPPETQYF
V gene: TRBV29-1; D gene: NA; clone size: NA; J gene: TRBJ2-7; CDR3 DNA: TGCAGCGCTGAGGACGGGGATGACGAGCAGTACTTC; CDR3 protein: CSAEDGDDEQYF
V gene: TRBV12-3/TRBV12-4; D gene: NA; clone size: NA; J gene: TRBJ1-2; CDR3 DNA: TGTGCCAGCAGTTTTTCGCATGGCTACACCTTC; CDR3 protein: CASSFSHGYTF
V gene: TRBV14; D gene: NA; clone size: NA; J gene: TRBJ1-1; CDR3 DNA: TGTGCCAGCAGCCAAGATTGGGGCCGGGTGAACACTGAAGCTTTCTTT; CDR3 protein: CASSQDWGRVNTEAFF
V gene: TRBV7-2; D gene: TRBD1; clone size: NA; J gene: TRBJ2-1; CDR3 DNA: TGTGCCAGCAGTCAGGGGGGCAGGGGGCAAGGTTTCGAGCAGTTCTTC; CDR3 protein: CASSQGGRGQGFEQFF
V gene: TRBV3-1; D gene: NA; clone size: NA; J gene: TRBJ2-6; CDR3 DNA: TGTGCCAGCAGCCAAGGGGCATCCTCTGGGGCCAACGTCCTGACTTTC; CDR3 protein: CASSQGASSGANVLTF
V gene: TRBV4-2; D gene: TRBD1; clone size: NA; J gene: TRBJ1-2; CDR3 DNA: TGTGCCAGCAGCCAGGACAGGAACGCTAACTATGGCTACACCTTC; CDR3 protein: CASSQDRNANYGYTF
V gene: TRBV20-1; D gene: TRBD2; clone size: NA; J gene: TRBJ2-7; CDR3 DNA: TGCAGTGCTAGAGAAAACGGGAGGTACAATGAGCAGTACTTC; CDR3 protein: CSARENGRYNEQYF
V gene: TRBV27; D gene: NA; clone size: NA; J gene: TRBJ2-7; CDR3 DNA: TGTGCCAGCAGTTGGGCCCTCGGGAACTACGAGCAGTACTTC; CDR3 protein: CASSWALGNYEQYF
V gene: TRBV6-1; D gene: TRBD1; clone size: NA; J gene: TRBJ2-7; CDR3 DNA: TGTGCCAGCAGAACCAGACAGGGGGGGGCCCTGAGGAGCTACGAGCAGTACTTC; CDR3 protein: CASRTRQGGALRSYEQYF
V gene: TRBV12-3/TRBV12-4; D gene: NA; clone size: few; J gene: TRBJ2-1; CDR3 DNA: TGTGCCAGCAGTTTAGAGGACTACCGCAATGAGCAGTTCTTC; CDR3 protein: CASSLEDYRNEQFF
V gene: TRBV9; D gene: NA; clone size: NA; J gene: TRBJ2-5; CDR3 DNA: TGTGCCAGCAGCGTAGGAGGCGGGGGCCTCACGCAAGGGACCCAGTACTTC; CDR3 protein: CASSVGGGGLTQGTQYF
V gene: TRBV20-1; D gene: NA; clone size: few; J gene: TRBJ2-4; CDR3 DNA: TGCAGTCTCCAGGGGACCGCCGGCAACATTCAGTACTTC; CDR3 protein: CSLQGTAGNIQYF
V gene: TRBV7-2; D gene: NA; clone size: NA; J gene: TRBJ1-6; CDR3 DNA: TGTGCCAGCAGCCGACATCAAGCACCCCTCCACTTT; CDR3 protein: CASSRHQAPLHF
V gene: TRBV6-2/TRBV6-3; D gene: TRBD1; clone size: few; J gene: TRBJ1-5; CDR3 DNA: TGTGCCAGCAGCAAGGAGCCAAGGACAGGGGCTTTCAGGGATCAGCCCCAGCATTTT; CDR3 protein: CASSKEPRTGAFRDQPQHF
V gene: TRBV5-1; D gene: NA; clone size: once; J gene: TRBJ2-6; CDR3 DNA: TGCGCCAGCAGCTTGGCTGGACACATCTCTGGGGCCAACGTCCTGACTTTC; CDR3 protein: CASSLAGHISGANVLTF
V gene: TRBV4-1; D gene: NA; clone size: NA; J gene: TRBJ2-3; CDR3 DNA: TGCGCCAGCAGCCAAGCTGGCGGCCTGCTCGGGGGGTATTTT; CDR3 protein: CASSQAGGLLGGYF
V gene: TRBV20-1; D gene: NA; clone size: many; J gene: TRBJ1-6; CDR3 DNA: TGCAGTGCTAGCTGGGCGGACAGTGATAATTCACCCCTCCACTTT; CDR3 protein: CSASWADSDNSPLHF
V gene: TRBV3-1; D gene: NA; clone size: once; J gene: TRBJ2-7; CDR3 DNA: TGTGCCAGCAGCCCGATCTACAGTCTCCCCGGCGTTTACGAGCAGTACTTC; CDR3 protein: CASSPIYSLPGVYEQYF
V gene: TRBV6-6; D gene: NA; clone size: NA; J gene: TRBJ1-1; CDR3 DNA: TGTGCCAGCAGTTACTCGCAGCTCCCGAACACTGAAGCTTTCTTT; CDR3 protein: CASSYSQLPNTEAFF
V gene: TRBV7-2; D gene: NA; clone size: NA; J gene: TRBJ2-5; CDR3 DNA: TGTGCCAGCAGTAAAGGAGGGGGGACAGCTCAAGAGACCCAGTACTTC; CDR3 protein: CASSKGGGTAQETQYF
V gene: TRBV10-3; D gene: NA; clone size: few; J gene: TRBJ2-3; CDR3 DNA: TGTGCCATCAGTGTAGCCGGGATGGATACGCAGTATTTT; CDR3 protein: CAISVAGMDTQYF
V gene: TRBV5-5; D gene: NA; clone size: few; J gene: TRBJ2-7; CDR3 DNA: TGTGCCAGCAGTCGATCCGGGACTTCCGTACGCTACGAGCAGTACTTC; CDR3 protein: CASSRSGTSVRYEQYF
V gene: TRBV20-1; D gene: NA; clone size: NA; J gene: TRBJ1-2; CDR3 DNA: TGCAGTGCTAGTCGGCCCATAGGCTATGGCTACACCTTC; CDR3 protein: CSASRPIGYGYTF
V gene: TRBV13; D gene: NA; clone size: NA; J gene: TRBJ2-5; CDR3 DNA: TGTGCCAGCAGCTTGGGGAAAGTCGGTCAGACCCAGTACTTC; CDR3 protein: CASSLGKVGQTQYF
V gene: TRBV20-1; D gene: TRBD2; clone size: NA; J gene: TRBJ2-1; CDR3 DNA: TGCAGTGCTCCTAGCGGGAGGAGCTCCTACAATGAGCAGTTCTTC; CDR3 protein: CSAPSGRSSYNEQFF
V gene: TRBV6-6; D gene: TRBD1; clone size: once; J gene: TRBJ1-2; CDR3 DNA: TGTGCCAGCAGTACACCGGGACAGGCGGACTATGGCTGCACCTTC; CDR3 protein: CASSTPGQADYGCTF
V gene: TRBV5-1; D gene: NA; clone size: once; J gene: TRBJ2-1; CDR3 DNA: TGCGCCAGCAGCTTGGACCTTCTGCCATACAATGAGCAGTTCTTC; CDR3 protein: CASSLDLLPYNEQFF
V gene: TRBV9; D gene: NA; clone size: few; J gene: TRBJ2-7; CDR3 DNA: TGTGCCAGCAGCGTAGCGGGACGCACCTACGAGCAGTACTTC; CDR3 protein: CASSVAGRTYEQYF
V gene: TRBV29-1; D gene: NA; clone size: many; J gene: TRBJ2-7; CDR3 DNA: TGCAGCGTTGTGGGTCACTCAAGGGGAGAGCAGTACTTC; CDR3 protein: CSVVGHSRGEQYF
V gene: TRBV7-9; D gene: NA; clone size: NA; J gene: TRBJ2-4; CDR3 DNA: TGTGCCAGCAGCTTAGGAGGGGTACCTAGAGAGCAGTACTTC; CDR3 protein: CASSLGGVPREQYF
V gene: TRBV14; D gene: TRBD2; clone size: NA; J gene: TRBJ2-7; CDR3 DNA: TGTGCCAGCAGCCCGGGAGCCAGACTAGCGGGACGCTACGAGCAGTACTTC; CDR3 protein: CASSPGARLAGRYEQYF
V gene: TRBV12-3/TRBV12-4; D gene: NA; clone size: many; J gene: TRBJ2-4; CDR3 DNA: TGTGCCAGCACCTTGGGGGGTTGGGACATTCAGTACTTC; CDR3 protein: CASTLGGWDIQYF